This T cell receptor beta chain came from a study of radiotherapy plus CTLA-4 blockade in lung cancer. Germline V CDR1 and CDR2: SNHLY, FYNNEI. This CDR3 has 16 residues. J gave up 4 bases and V 0 bases, and 7 bases lay outside the gene matches. Sequencing used immunoSEQ multiplex PCR; TCRdb keeps in-frame clones, though not all of them. This sample yields just over 35,000 clones, of which around 85% are seen a single time; about 5.3% belongs to the top ten. This clone is labeled medium-sized (0.01 to 0.1%). J is TRBJ2-7 and V is TRBV2; 9 bases align to TRBD2. The sample in question was peripheral blood, obtained from a patient treated with radiotherapy plus ipilimumab. This receptor was identified in a human donor with non-small cell lung cancer who had stable disease on radiotherapy plus ipilimumab. The CDR3 region is CASSEAGTTSGYEQYF. CDR3 DNA: TGTGCCAGCAGTGAAGCGGGAACGACTAGCGGATACGAGCAGTACTTC. Together with reference TRBV2 and TRBJ2-7, the CDR3 gives the full variable domain: EPEVTQTPSHQVTQMGQEVILRCVPISNHLYFYWYRQILGQKVEFLVSFYNNEISEKSEIFDDQFSVERPDGSNFTLKIRSTKLEDSAMYFCASSEAGTTSGYEQYFGPGTRLTVT.